Included here is one T cell receptor beta chain sequence, with context. J was trimmed by 3 bases and V by 8 bases; bases with no gene match: 5. Germline CDR1 reads PRHDT; CDR2 reads FYEKMQ (reference sequence). The CDR3 covers 14 residues. This entry belongs to a study of CD8 T cells in Susac syndrome. It was with random hexamers that 0.5 to 1 ug RNA was reverse transcribed. Amplification of TCR beta CDR3 used immunoSEQ multiplex PCR across 54 Vbeta and 13 Jbeta. TCRdb called the immunoSEQ multiplex PCR reads again in MiXCR, with one record for every CDR3 protein. The sample includes roughly 220,000 distinct CDR3 sequences, about 95% of them seen just once. The authors sequenced TCR beta from blood CD8+ and CD4+ T cells. Through negative isolation, CD4+ and CD8+ T cells were obtained, while TEMRA cells were enriched using FACS.

The chain employs TRBV13 and TRBJ2-2; 8 nucleotides line up with TRBD1. The sequencing sample was made of CD4+ T cells from PBMCs. This clonotype was obtained from a human donor with Susac syndrome. CDR3 coding DNA: TGTGCCAGCGGGAACAGGGGGTACACCGGGGAGCTGTTTTTT. It yields the protein CASGNRGYTGELFF.